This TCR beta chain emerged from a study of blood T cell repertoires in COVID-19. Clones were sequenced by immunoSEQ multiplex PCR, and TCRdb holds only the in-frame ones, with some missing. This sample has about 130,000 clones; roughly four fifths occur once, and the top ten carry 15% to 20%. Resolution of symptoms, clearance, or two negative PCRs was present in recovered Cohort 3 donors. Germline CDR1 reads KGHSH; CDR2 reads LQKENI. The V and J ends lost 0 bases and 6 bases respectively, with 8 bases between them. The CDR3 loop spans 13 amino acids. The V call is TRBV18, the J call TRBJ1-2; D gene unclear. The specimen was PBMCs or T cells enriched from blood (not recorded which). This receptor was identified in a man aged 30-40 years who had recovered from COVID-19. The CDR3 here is CASSPPVVDGYTF. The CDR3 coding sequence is TGTGCCAGCTCACCACCGGTGGTAGATGGCTACACCTTC.